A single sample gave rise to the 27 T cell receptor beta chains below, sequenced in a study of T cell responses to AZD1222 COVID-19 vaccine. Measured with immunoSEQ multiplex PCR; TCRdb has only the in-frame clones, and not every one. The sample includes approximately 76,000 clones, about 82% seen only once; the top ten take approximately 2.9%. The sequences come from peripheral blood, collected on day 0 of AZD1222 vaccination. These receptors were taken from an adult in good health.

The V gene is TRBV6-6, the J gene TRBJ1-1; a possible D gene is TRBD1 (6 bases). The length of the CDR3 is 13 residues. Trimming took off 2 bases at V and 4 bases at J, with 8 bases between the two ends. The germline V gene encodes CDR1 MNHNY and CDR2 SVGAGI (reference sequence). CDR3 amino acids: CASSYEGGTEAFF. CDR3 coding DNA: TGTGCCAGCAGTTACGAAGGGGGCACTGAAGCTTTCTTT.

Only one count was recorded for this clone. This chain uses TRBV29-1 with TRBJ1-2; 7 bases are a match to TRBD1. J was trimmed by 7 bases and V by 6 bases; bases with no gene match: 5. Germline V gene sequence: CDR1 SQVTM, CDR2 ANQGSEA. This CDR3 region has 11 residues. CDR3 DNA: TGCAGCGTGGCCGACAGGGCTGGCTACACCTTC. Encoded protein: CSVADRAGYTF.

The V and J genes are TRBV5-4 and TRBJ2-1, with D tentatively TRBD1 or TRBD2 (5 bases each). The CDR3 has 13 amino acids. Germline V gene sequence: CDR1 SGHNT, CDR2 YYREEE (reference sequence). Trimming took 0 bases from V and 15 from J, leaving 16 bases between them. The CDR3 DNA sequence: TGTGCCAGCAGCTTGGCCTCTAACCGAGGGACGTTCTTC. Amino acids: CASSLASNRGTFF.

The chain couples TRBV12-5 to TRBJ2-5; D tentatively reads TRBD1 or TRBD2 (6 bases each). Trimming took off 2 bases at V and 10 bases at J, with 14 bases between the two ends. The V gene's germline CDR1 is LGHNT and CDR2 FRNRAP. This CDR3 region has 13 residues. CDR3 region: CASGLLGGTDQYF. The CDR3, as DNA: TGTGCTAGTGGTTTGCTGGGGGGCACCGACCAGTACTTC.

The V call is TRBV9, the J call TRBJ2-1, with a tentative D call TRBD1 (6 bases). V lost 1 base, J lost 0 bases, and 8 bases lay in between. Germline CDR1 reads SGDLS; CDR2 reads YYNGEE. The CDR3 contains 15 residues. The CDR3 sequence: CASSVQDSSYNEQFF. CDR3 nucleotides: TGTGCCAGCAGCGTACAGGACAGCTCCTACAATGAGCAGTTCTTC.

CDR3 region: CASTERLGDETQYF. The DNA for the CDR3 is TGTGCCAGCACCGAGCGGTTAGGGGATGAGACCCAGTACTTC. J is TRBJ2-5 and V is TRBV2; D tentatively reads TRBD1 or TRBD2 (5 bases each). This CDR3 contains 14 residues. Germline CDR1 is SNHLY and CDR2 is FYNNEI. V gave up 7 bases and J gave up 5 bases, with 17 bases separating them.

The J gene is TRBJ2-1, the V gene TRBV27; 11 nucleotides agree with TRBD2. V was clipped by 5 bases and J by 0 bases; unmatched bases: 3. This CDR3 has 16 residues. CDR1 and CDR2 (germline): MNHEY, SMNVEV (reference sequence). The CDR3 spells CASSPGTSGSYNEQFF. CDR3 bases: TGTGCCAGCAGTCCTGGGACTAGCGGCTCCTACAATGAGCAGTTCTTC.

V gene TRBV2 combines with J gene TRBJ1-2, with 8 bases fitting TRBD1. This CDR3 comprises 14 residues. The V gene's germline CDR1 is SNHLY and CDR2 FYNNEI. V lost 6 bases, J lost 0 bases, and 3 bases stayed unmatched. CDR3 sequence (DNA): TGTGCCAGCAGGACGACAGGGGCTAACTATGGCTACACCTTC. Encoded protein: CASRTTGANYGYTF. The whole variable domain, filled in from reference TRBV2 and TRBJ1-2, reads EPEVTQTPSHQVTQMGQEVILRCVPISNHLYFYWYRQILGQKVEFLVSFYNNEISEKSEIFDDQFSVERPDGSNFTLKIRSTKLEDSAMYFCASRTTGANYGYTFGSGTRLTVV.

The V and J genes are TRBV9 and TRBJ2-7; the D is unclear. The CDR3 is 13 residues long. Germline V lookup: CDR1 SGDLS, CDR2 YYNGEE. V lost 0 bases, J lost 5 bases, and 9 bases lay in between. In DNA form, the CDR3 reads TGTGCCAGCAGCGTAGGCTATGACAACGAGCAGTACTTC. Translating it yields CASSVGYDNEQYF.

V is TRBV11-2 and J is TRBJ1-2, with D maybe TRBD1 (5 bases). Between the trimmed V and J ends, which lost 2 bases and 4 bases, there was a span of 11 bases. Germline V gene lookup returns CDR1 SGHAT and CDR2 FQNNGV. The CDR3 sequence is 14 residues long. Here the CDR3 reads CASSLRWDGYGYTF. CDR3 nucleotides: TGTGCCAGCAGCTTACGATGGGACGGCTATGGCTACACCTTC.

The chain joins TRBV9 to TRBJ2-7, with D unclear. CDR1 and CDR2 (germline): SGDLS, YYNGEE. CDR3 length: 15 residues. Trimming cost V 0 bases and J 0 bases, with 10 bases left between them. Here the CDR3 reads CASSVGYSSSYEQYF. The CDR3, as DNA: TGTGCCAGCAGCGTAGGCTACAGCTCCTCCTACGAGCAGTACTTC.

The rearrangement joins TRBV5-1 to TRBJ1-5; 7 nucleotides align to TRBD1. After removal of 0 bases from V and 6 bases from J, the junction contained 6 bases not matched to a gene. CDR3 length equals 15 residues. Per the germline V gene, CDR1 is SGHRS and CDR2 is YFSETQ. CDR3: CASSLAGQEGQPQHF. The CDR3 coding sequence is TGCGCCAGCAGCTTGGCCGGACAGGAAGGTCAGCCCCAGCATTTT. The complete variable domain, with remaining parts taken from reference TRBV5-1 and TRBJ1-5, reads KAGVTQTPRYLIKTRGQQVTLSCSPISGHRSVSWYQQTPGQGLQFLFEYFSETQRNKGNFPGRFSGRQFSNSRSEMNVSTLELGDSALYLCASSLAGQEGQPQHFGDGTRLSIL.

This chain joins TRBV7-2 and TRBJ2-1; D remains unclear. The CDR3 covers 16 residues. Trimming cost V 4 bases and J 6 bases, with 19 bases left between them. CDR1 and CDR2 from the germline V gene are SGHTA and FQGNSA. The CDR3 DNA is TGTGCCAGCAGCTGGAATAGACTGGGGTTGGGCAATGAGCAGTTCTTC. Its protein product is CASSWNRLGLGNEQFF. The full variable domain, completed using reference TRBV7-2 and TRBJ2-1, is GAGVSQSPSNKVTEKGKDVELRCDPISGHTALYWYRQSLGQGLEFLIYFQGNSAPDKSGLPSDRFSAERTGGSVSTLTIQRTQQEDSAVYLCASSWNRLGLGNEQFFGPGTRLTVL.

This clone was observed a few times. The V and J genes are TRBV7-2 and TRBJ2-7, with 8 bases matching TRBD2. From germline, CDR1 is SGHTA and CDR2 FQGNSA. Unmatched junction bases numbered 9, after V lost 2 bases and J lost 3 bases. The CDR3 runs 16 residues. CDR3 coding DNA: TGTGCCAGCAGCTTACGATCCGGGGGGGATTTCTACGAGCAGTACTTC. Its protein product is CASSLRSGGDFYEQYF.

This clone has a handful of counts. CDR3 in amino acids: CASSGGTGGPNEQFF. CDR3 sequence (DNA): TGTGCCAGCAGCGGCGGGACAGGGGGCCCCAATGAGCAGTTCTTC. The rearrangement uses TRBV9 and TRBJ2-1, with TRBD1 matching over 12 bases. The V segment lost 3 bases and the J segment 6 bases; nucleotides outside the gene matches: 4. Germline V lookup: CDR1 SGDLS, CDR2 YYNGEE. The CDR3 contains 15 residues.

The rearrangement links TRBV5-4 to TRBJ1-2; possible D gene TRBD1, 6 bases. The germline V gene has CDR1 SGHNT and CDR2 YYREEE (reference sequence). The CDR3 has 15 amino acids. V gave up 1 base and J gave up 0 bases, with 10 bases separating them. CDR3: CASSLLDRANYGYTF. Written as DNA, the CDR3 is TGTGCCAGCAGCTTGTTGGACAGAGCTAACTATGGCTACACCTTC.

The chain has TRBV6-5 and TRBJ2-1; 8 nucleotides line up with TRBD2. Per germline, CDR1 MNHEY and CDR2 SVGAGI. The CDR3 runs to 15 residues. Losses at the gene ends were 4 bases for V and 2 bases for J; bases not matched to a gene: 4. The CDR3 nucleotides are TGTGCCAGCAGTTTAGCGGGGCTAACCTACAATGAGCAGTTCTTC. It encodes CASSLAGLTYNEQFF.

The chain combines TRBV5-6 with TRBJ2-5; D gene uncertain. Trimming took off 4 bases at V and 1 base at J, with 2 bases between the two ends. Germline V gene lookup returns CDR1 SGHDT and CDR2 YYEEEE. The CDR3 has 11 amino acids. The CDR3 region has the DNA TGTGCCAGCAGCCGCCAAGAGACCCAGTACTTC. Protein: CASSRQETQYF.

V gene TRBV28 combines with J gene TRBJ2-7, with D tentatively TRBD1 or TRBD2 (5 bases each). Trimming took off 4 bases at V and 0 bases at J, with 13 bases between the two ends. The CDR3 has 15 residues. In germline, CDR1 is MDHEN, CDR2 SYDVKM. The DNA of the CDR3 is TGTGCCAGCAGTTCTGGACGGGACGGCTCCTACGAGCAGTACTTC. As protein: CASSSGRDGSYEQYF.

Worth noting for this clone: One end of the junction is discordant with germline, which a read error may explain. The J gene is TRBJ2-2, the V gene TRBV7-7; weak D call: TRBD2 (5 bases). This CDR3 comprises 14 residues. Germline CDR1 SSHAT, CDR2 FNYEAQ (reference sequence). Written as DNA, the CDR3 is TGTGCTAGCAGCGGTGAGGGATCGAGCGGGGAGCTGTTTTTT. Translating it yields CASSGEGSSGELFF.

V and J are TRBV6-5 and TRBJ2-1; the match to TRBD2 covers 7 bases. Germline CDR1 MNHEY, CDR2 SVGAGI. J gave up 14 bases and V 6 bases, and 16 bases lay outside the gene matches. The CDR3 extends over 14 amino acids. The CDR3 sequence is CASSPLIGGGLEFF. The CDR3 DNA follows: TGTGCCAGCAGCCCCCTGATCGGGGGAGGGTTGGAGTTCTTC.

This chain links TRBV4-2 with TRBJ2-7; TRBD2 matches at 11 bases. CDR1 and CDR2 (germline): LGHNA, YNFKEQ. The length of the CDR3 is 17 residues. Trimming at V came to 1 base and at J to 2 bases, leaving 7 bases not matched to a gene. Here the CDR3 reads CASSQAYSGGAPYEQYF. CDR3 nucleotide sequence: TGTGCCAGCAGCCAAGCCTATAGCGGGGGGGCCCCCTACGAGCAGTACTTC.

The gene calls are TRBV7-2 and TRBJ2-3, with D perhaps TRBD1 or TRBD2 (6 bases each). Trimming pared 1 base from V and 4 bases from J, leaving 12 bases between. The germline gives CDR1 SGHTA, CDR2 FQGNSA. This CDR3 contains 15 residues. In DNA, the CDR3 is TGTGCCAGCAGCTTAGAGGGGGGATTCGCAGATACGCAGTATTTT. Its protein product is CASSLEGGFADTQYF.

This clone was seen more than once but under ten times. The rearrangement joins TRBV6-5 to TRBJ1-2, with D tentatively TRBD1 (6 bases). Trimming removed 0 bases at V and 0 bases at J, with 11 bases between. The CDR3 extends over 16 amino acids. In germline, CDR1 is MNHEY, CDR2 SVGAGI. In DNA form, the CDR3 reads TGTGCCAGCAGTTACTCGGGGGCCCCTTCTAACTATGGCTACACCTTC. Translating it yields CASSYSGAPSNYGYTF.

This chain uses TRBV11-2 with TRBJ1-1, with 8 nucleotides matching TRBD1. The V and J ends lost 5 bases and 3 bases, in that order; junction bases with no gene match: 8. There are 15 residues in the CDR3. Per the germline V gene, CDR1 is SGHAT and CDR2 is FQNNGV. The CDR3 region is CASSPRDRLDTEAFF. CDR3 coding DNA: TGTGCCAGCAGCCCTAGGGACAGGTTGGACACTGAAGCTTTCTTT.

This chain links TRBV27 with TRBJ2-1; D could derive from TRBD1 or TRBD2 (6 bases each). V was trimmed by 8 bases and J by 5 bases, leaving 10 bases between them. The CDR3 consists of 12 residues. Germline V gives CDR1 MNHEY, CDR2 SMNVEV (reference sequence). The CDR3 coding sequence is TGTGCCAGCGGGGGGCCCCACAATGAGCAGTTCTTC. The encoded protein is CASGGPHNEQFF.

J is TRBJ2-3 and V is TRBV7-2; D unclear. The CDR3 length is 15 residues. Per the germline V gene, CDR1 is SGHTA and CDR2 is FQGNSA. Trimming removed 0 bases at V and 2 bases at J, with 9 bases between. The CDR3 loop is CASSLAGIYTDTQYF. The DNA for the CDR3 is TGTGCCAGCAGCTTAGCGGGAATCTACACAGATACGCAGTATTTT.